This entry lists 28 T cell receptor beta chains sequenced from one sample in a study of blood T cell repertoires in COVID-19. Assay: immunoSEQ multiplex PCR; the TCRdb copy retains only in-frame clones and omits some. The table includes over 150,000 clones, 70% to 90% detected once. The sequencing sample was made of peripheral blood. The receptor set was obtained from a man aged 50 to 60 who had recovered from COVID-19.

The chain links TRBV19 to TRBJ1-6; D is unclear. The CDR3 consists of 14 residues. The V gene's germline CDR1 is LNHDA and CDR2 SQIVND (reference sequence). Trimming stripped 3 bases from V and 8 bases from J, with 11 bases between. The CDR3 DNA reads as TGTGCCAGTAGTATTCATTTGGCGGATTCACCCCTCCACTTT. This codes for CASSIHLADSPLHF. The full variable domain, rest sourced from reference TRBV19 and TRBJ1-6, is DGGITQSPKYLFRKEGQNVTLSCEQNLNHDAMYWYRQDPGQGLRLIYYSQIVNDFQKGDIAEGYSVSREKKESFPLTVTSAQKNPTAFYLCASSIHLADSPLHFGNGTRLTVT.

V usage is TRBV28 and J usage is TRBJ2-7; D unclear. This CDR3 is 12 amino acids long. Germline assignment: CDR1 MDHEN and CDR2 SYDVKM. Trimming stripped 6 bases from V and 9 bases from J, with 15 bases between. CDR3 residues: CASRSYYEAQYF. The DNA of the CDR3 is TGTGCCAGCAGATCCTACTACGAGGCGCAGTACTTC.

The chain joins TRBV29-1 to TRBJ1-1; 8 bases are a match to TRBD1. V shed 7 bases, J shed 5 bases, and the junction held 6 bases outside the gene matches. The CDR3 is made up of 12 amino acids. CDR1 is SQVTM, CDR2 ANQGSEA, per germline. CDR3 bases: TGCAGCGCCCAGGGGGCAAGGACTGAAGCTTTCTTT. It yields the protein CSAQGARTEAFF.

The chain employs TRBV6-1 and TRBJ1-6, with D perhaps TRBD1 (5 bases). The CDR3 length is 16 residues. V lost 1 base and J 10 bases, leaving 17 bases between the germline ends. Germline CDR1 is MNHNS and CDR2 is SASEGT. The CDR3 nucleotides read TGTGCCAGCAGTGAAGGCGGGGCTTCAAGACAGTCACCCCTCCACTTT. Translated, it gives CASSEGGASRQSPLHF.

This chain connects TRBV28 to TRBJ1-1; D possibly corresponds to TRBD1 (6 bases). The germline V and J ends were trimmed by 2 bases and 3 bases, with 13 bases remaining between them. CDR3 length: 15 amino acids. Germline lookup yields CDR1 MDHEN and CDR2 SYDVKM. CDR3 sequence: CASSLLQGSYTEAFF. For the CDR3, the DNA is TGTGCCAGCAGTTTACTACAGGGATCCTACACTGAAGCTTTCTTT.

This chain connects TRBV13 to TRBJ1-2; 7 bases are shared with TRBD1. The trim removed 7 bases at V and 0 bases at J, leaving 5 bases unmatched. The germline V gene encodes CDR1 PRHDT and CDR2 FYEKMQ (reference sequence). CDR3 size: 14 residues. In DNA form, the CDR3 reads TGTGCCAGCACGACAGGGCGAGCTAACTATGGCTACACCTTC. This translates into CASTTGRANYGYTF.

This sequence joins TRBV21-1 and TRBJ2-7; TRBD1 is taken as the D call from the table, unchecked against the DNA. TRBV21-1 is a known pseudogene. This CDR3 spans 18 amino acids. DNA for the CDR3: TGTGCCAGCAGCAAAAATGTTCAGGATGTACGACCAGCCTACGAGCAGTACTTC. It specifies CASSKNVQDVRPAYEQYF.

The V gene is TRBV5-1, the J gene TRBJ2-2; TRBD1 aligns across 7 bases. The CDR3 runs 15 residues. V was clipped by 3 bases and J by 4 bases; unmatched bases: 6. Germline values: CDR1 SGHRS, CDR2 YFSETQ. CDR3 in DNA: TGCGCCAGCAGCTCACGACAGGGTGGCACCGGGGAGCTGTTTTTT. It translates to CASSSRQGGTGELFF.

This chain joins TRBV2 and TRBJ1-2, with a possible D match to TRBD1 (5 bases). Germline CDR1 is SNHLY and CDR2 is FYNNEI. V lost 4 bases and J 6 bases, leaving 12 bases between the germline ends. The CDR3 totals 13 residues. CDR3 protein: CASSALGGDGYTF. The CDR3 region has the DNA TGTGCCAGCAGTGCATTGGGGGGTGATGGCTACACCTTC.

In DNA, the CDR3 is TGTGCCAGCAGCGTAGGCAGGGGTGTCTACAATGAGCAGTTCTTC. Translating gives CASSVGRGVYNEQFF. The chain employs TRBV9 and TRBJ2-1; tentative D call: TRBD1 (6 bases). In germline, CDR1 is SGDLS, CDR2 YYNGEE. The CDR3 spans 15 residues. V dropped 0 bases and J dropped 3 bases, with 10 bases sitting between them.

The V call is TRBV29-1, the J call TRBJ2-5, with D possibly being TRBD1 (5 bases). Between the trimmed V and J ends, which lost 4 bases and 2 bases, there was a span of 8 bases. Germline V gene lookup returns CDR1 SQVTM and CDR2 ANQGSEA. CDR3 length: 12 residues. The CDR3 bases are TGCAGCGTTGGGGGCAGGCAAGAGACCCAGTACTTC. It is translated as CSVGGRQETQYF.

This clone occurred a few times. The chain uses TRBV27 and TRBJ1-4; D perhaps matches TRBD1 (5 bases). This CDR3 contains 16 residues. Germline assignment: CDR1 MNHEY and CDR2 SMNVEV (reference sequence). The V gene lost 0 bases and the J gene lost 0 bases, with 8 bases spanning the gap. The CDR3 sequence is CASSLSGRPTNEKLFF. The CDR3 coding sequence is TGTGCCAGCAGTTTATCGGGGCGGCCAACTAATGAAAAACTGTTTTTT.

The CDR3 loop is CASSPRTSGRRGHNEQFF. DNA of the CDR3: TGTGCCAGCAGCCCCCGGACTAGCGGGCGTCGGGGGCACAATGAGCAGTTCTTC. The chain uses TRBV7-9 and TRBJ2-1; the match to TRBD2 covers 11 bases. The CDR3 covers 18 residues. The V gene's germline CDR1 is SEHNR and CDR2 FQNEAQ (reference sequence). V was pared by 5 bases and J by 5 bases, with 14 bases of the junction left unmatched.

The chain links TRBV2 to TRBJ1-2; D is perhaps TRBD1 (5 bases). Germline-derived CDR1 and CDR2 are SNHLY and FYNNEI. The length of the CDR3 is 13 residues. V lost 3 bases and J 7 bases, leaving 12 bases between the germline ends. CDR3 residues: CASSDGQGIGYTF. The CDR3 bases are TGTGCCAGCAGTGACGGTCAGGGAATTGGCTACACCTTC.

This clone came up once. One junction end disagrees with the germline gene, perhaps due to a read error. The chain is built from TRBV19 and TRBJ2-2; TRBD1 matches 7 bases. Germline-derived CDR1 and CDR2 are LNHDA and SQIVND (reference sequence). CDR3 size: 15 residues. As DNA, the CDR3 is TGTGCCAGTAGTCCAACAGGGGTTAAGCCTCGGGGAGCTGTTTTT. Encoded protein: CASSPTGVKPRGAVF. The whole variable domain, filled in from reference TRBV19 and TRBJ2-2, reads DGGITQSPKYLFRKEGQNVTLSCEQNLNHDAMYWYRQDPGQGLRLIYYSQIVNDFQKGDIAEGYSVSREKKESFPLTVTSAQKNPTAFYLCASSPTGVKPRGAVFGEGSRLTVL.

The rearrangement uses TRBV7-2 and TRBJ2-1, with 7 bases that match TRBD2. CDR1 SGHTA and CDR2 FQGNSA come from the germline V gene. V lost 0 bases to trimming and J lost 9 bases; unmatched junction nucleotides: 14. The CDR3 runs 17 residues. The CDR3 region is CASSLASGRGSQGEQFF. CDR3 nucleotide sequence: TGTGCCAGCAGCTTAGCGTCGGGGCGGGGGAGCCAAGGTGAGCAGTTCTTC.

The V call is TRBV27, the J call TRBJ1-5; TRBD1 is a possible D gene (5 bases). The V and J ends lost 1 base and 2 bases respectively, with 12 bases between them. Per germline, CDR1 MNHEY and CDR2 SMNVEV (reference sequence). The CDR3 has 16 residues. The CDR3 sequence is CASSLWAGDGNQPQHF. CDR3 DNA: TGTGCCAGCAGTTTATGGGCGGGGGATGGCAATCAGCCCCAGCATTTT.

This chain uses TRBV28 with TRBJ1-1, with a weak D call TRBD1 (6 bases). Looked up from germline, CDR1 is MDHEN and CDR2 is SYDVKM. Trimming cost V 7 bases and J 7 bases, with 13 bases left between them. This CDR3 is built from 12 residues. The CDR3 coding sequence is TGTGCCAGCACCATGCTACAGGGTGAAGCTTTCTTT. This sequence encodes CASTMLQGEAFF. Looking up the rest from reference TRBV28 and TRBJ1-1 gives the full variable domain: DVKVTQSSRYLVKRTGEKVFLECVQDMDHENMFWYRQDPGLGLRLIYFSYDVKMKEKGDIPEGYSVSREKKERFSLILESASTNQTSMYLCASTMLQGEAFFGQGTRLTVV.

The V gene is TRBV6-2 or TRBV6-3, the J gene TRBJ2-7; 12 nucleotides align to TRBD1. CDR1 is MNHEY, CDR2 SVGEGT, per germline. The CDR3 has 15 residues. V was clipped by 0 bases and J by 6 bases; unmatched bases: 3. Here the CDR3 reads CASSYSGTGGFEQYF. CDR3 nucleotide sequence: TGTGCCAGCAGTTACTCCGGGACAGGGGGCTTCGAGCAGTACTTC.

This clone showed up just once. The chain has TRBV11-2 and TRBJ2-7, with 7 bases fitting TRBD1. Per germline, CDR1 SGHAT and CDR2 FQNNGV. This CDR3 has 18 amino acids. V lost 2 bases and J lost 3; bases outside the gene matches: 16. The CDR3 coding sequence is TGTGCCAGCAGCTTACCTACTGCCCCGGGACAGACTATCTACGAGCAGTACTTC. It is translated as CASSLPTAPGQTIYEQYF.

The J gene is TRBJ2-1, the V gene TRBV9; 9 bases line up with TRBD2. V dropped 0 bases and J dropped 6; count of bases not matched to a gene: 16. Germline-derived CDR1 and CDR2 are SGDLS and YYNGEE. CDR3 size: 19 residues. CDR3 DNA sequence: TGTGCCAGCAGCGTAGGTCCAGGGGGGATTAGCGGGAGACTCAATGAGCAGTTCTTC. Translated, it gives CASSVGPGGISGRLNEQFF.

In this sample, this clone turned up once. The rearrangement links TRBV6-5 to TRBJ2-3; TRBD2 is a possible D gene (5 bases). V was shortened by 5 bases and J by 9 bases, with 12 bases between the two germline ends. This CDR3 contains 12 residues. Looked up from germline, CDR1 is MNHEY and CDR2 is SVGAGI. CDR3 coding DNA: TGTGCCAGCAGTACACCGGGAAGGACGCAGTATTTT. This codes for CASSTPGRTQYF.

The chain employs TRBV12-3 or TRBV12-4 and TRBJ1-5; D is unclear. The CDR3 loop spans 13 amino acids. Trimming stripped 3 bases from V and 3 bases from J, with 6 bases between. The CDR3 is CASSFQNNQPQHF. CDR3 DNA sequence: TGTGCCAGCAGTTTTCAGAACAATCAGCCCCAGCATTTT.

This clone was counted between two and nine times. The rearrangement links TRBV29-1 to TRBJ1-4; the D is unclear. Looked up from germline, CDR1 is SQVTM and CDR2 is ANQGSEA. Between the trimmed V and J ends, which lost 4 bases and 3 bases, there was a span of 12 bases. This CDR3 contains 14 residues. The CDR3 DNA sequence: TGCAGCGTTGGATCGGCAGGCGCTAATGAAAAACTGTTTTTT. As protein: CSVGSAGANEKLFF.

CDR3: CASSTNQGFVYEQYF. For the CDR3, the DNA is TGTGCCAGTAGTACAAACCAGGGGTTTGTTTACGAGCAGTACTTC. V is TRBV19 and J is TRBJ2-7; D is possibly TRBD1 (6 bases). V was trimmed by 4 bases and J by 4 bases, leaving 17 bases between them. Germline lookup yields CDR1 LNHDA and CDR2 SQIVND (reference sequence). This CDR3 is 15 amino acids long.

The CDR3 is CASSIDKGKTQYF. CDR3 bases: TGTGCCAGCAGCATTGACAAGGGGAAGACCCAGTACTTC. The chain is built from TRBV7-3 and TRBJ2-5, with TRBD1 as a possible D gene (5 bases). V lost 5 bases to trimming and J lost 6 bases, with 13 bases between them. The CDR3 covers 13 residues. CDR1 is SGHTA, CDR2 FQGTGA, per germline.

The chain uses TRBV7-9 and TRBJ2-5, with TRBD2 matching over 7 bases. The CDR3 sequence is 13 residues long. Trimming cost V 4 bases and J 5 bases; bases outside gene matches: 4. Germline assignment: CDR1 SEHNR and CDR2 FQNEAQ (reference sequence). This CDR3 is CASSWTSPETQYF. CDR3 DNA: TGTGCCAGCAGCTGGACTAGTCCGGAGACCCAGTACTTC. The full variable domain, its missing parts supplied by reference TRBV7-9 and TRBJ2-5, is DTGVSQNPRHKITKRGQNVTFRCDPISEHNRLYWYRQTLGQGPEFLTYFQNEAQLEKSRLLSDRFSAERPKGSFSTLEIQRTEQGDSAMYLCASSWTSPETQYFGPGTRLLVL.

The V call is TRBV3-1 (or the pseudogene TRBV3-2), the J call TRBJ2-5, with 8 bases matching TRBD2. The CDR3 consists of 14 residues. V lost 1 base, J lost 5 bases, and 3 bases stayed unmatched. Germline V gene sequence: CDR1 LGHDT, CDR2 YNNKEL (reference sequence). The CDR3 loop is CASSQAGGQETQYF. The CDR3 DNA sequence: TGTGCCAGCAGCCAAGCGGGGGGGCAGGAGACCCAGTACTTC.